The entry below describes one T cell receptor (beta chain). The sample is drawn from a study of blood T cell repertoires in COVID-19. Measured with immunoSEQ multiplex PCR; TCRdb has only the in-frame clones, and not every one. The sample carries 400,000 to 550,000 clones, around 89% recorded once. There are 15 residues in the CDR3. Trimming removed 4 bases from V and 3 bases from J; junction bases left unmatched: 8. Germline values: CDR1 SGHRS, CDR2 YFSETQ. This chain joins TRBV5-1 and TRBJ1-1, with 8 nucleotides matching TRBD1. The sequencing input was peripheral blood. This sequence was found in a woman aged 25 to 39 with acute or convalescent COVID-19. Here the CDR3 reads CASSPGQGSDTEAFF. As DNA, the CDR3 is TGCGCCAGCAGCCCCGGACAGGGATCGGACACTGAAGCTTTCTTT. Based on the CDR3 plus reference TRBV5-1 and TRBJ1-1, the full variable domain is KAGVTQTPRYLIKTRGQQVTLSCSPISGHRSVSWYQQTPGQGLQFLFEYFSETQRNKGNFPGRFSGRQFSNSRSEMNVSTLELGDSALYLCASSPGQGSDTEAFFGQGTRLTVV.